Listed here is a single TCR beta chain. This sample is drawn from a study of control samples from healthy donors and cancer patients. Sequenced by immunoSEQ multiplex PCR; TCRdb stores in-frame clones only, minus some. The table has more than 95,000 clones, about 80% seen once. CDR1 is LNHDA and CDR2 is SQIVND in the germline V gene (reference sequence). The V segment lost 4 bases and the J segment 4 bases; nucleotides outside the gene matches: 6. CDR3 length: 14 residues. Sequenced sample: blood. This TCR came from a woman between 50 and 59 years old in good health. This chain links TRBV19 with TRBJ1-1, with 7 bases fitting TRBD1. The CDR3 sequence: CASSKTGSGTEAFF. The CDR3 DNA follows: TGTGCCAGTAGTAAGACAGGGTCGGGCACTGAAGCTTTCTTT.